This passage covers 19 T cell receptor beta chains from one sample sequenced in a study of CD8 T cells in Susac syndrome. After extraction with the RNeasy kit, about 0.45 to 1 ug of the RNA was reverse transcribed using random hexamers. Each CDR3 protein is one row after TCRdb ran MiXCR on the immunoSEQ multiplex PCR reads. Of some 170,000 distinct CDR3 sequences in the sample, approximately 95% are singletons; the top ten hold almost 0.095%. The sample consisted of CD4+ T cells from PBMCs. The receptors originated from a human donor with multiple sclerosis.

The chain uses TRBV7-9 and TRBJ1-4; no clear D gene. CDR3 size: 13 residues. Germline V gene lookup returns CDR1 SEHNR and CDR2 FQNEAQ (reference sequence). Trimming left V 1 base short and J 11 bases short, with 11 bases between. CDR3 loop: CASSLGEIGKLFF. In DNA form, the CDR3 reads TGTGCCAGCAGCTTAGGGGAAATCGGGAAACTGTTTTTT.

CDR3 sequence (DNA): TGTGCCAGCAGCCCGGGGGGCCGAGGACAGCCCCAGCATTTT. Protein: CASSPGGRGQPQHF. This sequence joins TRBV2 and TRBJ1-5; tentatively, D is TRBD1 (6 bases). V lost 6 bases and J lost 7, with 16 bases in between. There are 14 residues in the CDR3. CDR1 is SNHLY, CDR2 FYNNEI, per germline.

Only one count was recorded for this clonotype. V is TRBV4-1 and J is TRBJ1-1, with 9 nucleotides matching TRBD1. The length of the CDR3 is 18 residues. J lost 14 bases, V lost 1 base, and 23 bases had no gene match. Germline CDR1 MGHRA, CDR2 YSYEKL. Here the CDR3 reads CASSQVLASGQGIKWGFF. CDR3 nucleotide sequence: TGCGCCAGCAGCCAAGTTTTGGCTTCGGGACAGGGAATCAAATGGGGCTTCTTT.

The CDR3 DNA is TGTGCCAGTAGTCTAAGGATTCCGGTGTCACAGCCGAACACTGAAGCTTTCTTT. It specifies CASSLRIPVSQPNTEAFF. The chain has TRBV19 and TRBJ1-1; D is ambiguous. This CDR3 spans 18 amino acids. CDR1 is LNHDA, CDR2 SQIVND, per germline (reference sequence). Trimming stripped 5 bases from V and 1 base from J, with 23 bases between. The variable domain in full, completed from reference TRBV19 and TRBJ1-1, reads DGGITQSPKYLFRKEGQNVTLSCEQNLNHDAMYWYRQDPGQGLRLIYYSQIVNDFQKGDIAEGYSVSREKKESFPLTVTSAQKNPTAFYLCASSLRIPVSQPNTEAFFGQGTRLTVV.

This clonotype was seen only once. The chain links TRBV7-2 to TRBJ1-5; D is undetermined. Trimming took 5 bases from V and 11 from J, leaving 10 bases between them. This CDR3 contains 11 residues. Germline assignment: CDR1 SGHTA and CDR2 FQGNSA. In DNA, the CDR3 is TGTGCCAGCAGCACGGGGAGGTCCCAGCATTTT. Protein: CASSTGRSQHF.

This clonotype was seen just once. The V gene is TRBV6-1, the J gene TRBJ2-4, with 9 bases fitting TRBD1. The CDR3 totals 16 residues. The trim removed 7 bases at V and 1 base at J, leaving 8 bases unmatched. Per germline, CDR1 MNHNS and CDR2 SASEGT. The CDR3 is CASIRGQGTAKNIQYF. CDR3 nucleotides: TGTGCCAGCATTCGGGGACAGGGAACGGCCAAAAACATTCAGTACTTC.

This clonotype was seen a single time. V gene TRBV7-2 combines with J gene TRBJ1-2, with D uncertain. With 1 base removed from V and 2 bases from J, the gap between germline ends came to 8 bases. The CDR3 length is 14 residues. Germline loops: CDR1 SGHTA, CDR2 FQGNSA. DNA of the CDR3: TGTGCCAGCAGCTTAGGAGCGCAAAACTATGGCTACACCTTC. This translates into CASSLGAQNYGYTF.

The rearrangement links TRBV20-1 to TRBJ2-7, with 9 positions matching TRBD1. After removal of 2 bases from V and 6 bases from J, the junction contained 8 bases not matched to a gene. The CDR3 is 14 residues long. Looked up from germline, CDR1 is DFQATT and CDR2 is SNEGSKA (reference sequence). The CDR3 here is CSARSAGTGREQYF. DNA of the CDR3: TGCAGTGCTAGATCAGCCGGGACAGGGCGCGAGCAGTACTTC.

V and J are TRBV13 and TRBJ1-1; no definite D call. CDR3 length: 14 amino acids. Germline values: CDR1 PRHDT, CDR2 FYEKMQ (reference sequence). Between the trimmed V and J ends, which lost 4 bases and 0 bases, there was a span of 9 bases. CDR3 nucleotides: TGTGCCAGCAGCTCGCGACGGATGAACACTGAAGCTTTCTTT. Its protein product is CASSSRRMNTEAFF.

CDR3 region: CASSLRHKQFF. CDR3 DNA sequence: TGTGCCAGCAGCTTACGCCACAAGCAGTTCTTC. The chain is built from TRBV13 and TRBJ2-1; no firm D call. The germline V gene encodes CDR1 PRHDT and CDR2 FYEKMQ (reference sequence). This CDR3 spans 11 amino acids. Trimming pared 2 bases from V and 11 bases from J, leaving 7 bases between.

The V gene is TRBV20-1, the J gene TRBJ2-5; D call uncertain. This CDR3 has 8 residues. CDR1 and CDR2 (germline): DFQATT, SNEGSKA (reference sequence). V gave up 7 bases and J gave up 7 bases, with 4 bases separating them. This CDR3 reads CSVGTQYF. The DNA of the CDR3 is TGCAGTGTAGGGACCCAGTACTTC.

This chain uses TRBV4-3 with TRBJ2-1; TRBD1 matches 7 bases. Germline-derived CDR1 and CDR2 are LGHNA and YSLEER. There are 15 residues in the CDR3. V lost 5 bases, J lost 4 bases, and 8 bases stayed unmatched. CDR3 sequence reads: CASSARQGRYNEQFF. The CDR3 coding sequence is TGCGCCAGCAGCGCACGACAGGGCCGATACAATGAGCAGTTCTTC.

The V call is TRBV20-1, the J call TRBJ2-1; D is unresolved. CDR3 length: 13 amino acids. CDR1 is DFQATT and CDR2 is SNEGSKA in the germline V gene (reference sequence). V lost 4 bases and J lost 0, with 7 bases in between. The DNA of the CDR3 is TGCAGTGCTACAGGAAGCTCCTACAATGAGCAGTTCTTC. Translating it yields CSATGSSYNEQFF.

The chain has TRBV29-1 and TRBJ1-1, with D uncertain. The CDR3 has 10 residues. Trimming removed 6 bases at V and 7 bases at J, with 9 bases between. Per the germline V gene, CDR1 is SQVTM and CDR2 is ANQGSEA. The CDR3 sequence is CSVEEGEAFF. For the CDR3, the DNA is TGCAGCGTGGAGGAGGGTGAAGCTTTCTTT.

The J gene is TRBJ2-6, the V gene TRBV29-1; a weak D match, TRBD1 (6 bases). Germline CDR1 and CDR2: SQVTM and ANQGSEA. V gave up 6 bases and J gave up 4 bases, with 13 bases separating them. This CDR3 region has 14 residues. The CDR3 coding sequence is TGCAGCGTCCCAGGGGTTAGCGGGGCCAACGTCCTGACTTTC. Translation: CSVPGVSGANVLTF.

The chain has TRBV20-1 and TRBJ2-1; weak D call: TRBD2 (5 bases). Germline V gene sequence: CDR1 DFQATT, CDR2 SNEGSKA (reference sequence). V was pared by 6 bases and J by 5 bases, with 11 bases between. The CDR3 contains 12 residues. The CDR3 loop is CSARTLHNEQFF. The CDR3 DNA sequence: TGCAGTGCGAGGACTCTCCACAATGAGCAGTTCTTC.

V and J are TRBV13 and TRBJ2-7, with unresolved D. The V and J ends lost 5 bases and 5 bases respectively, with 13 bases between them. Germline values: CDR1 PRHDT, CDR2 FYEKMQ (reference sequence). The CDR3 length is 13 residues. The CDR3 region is CASSPRLGDEQYF. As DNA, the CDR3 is TGTGCCAGCAGCCCAAGACTTGGGGACGAGCAGTACTTC.

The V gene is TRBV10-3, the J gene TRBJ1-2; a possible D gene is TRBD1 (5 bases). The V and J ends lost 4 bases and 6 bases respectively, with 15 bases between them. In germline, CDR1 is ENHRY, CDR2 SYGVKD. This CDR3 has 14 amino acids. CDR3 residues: CAISGTGTGDGYTF. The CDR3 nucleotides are TGTGCCATCAGTGGAACCGGGACGGGAGATGGCTACACCTTC.

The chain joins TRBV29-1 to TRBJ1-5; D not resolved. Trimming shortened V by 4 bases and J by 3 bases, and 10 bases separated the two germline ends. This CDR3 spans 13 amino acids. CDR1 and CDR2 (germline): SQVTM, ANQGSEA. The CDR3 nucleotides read TGCAGCGTTGTTTTCAGTAACAATCAGCCCCAGCATTTT. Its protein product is CSVVFSNNQPQHF.